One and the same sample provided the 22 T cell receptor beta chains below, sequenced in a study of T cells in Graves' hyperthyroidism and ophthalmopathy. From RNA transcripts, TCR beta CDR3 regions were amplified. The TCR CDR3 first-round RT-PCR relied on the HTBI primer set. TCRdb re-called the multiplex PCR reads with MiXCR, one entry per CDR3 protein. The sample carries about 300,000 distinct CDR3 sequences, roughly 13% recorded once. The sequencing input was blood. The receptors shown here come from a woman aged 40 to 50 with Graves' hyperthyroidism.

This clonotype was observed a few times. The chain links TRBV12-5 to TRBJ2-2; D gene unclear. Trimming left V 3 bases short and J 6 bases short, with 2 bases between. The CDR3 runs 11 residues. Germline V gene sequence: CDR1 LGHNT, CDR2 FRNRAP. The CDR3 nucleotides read TGTGCTAGTGGTTTTGCCGGGGAGCTGTTTTTT. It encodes CASGFAGELFF. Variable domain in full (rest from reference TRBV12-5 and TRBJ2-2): DARVTQTPRHKVTEMGQEVTMRCQPILGHNTVFWYRQTMMQGLELLAYFRNRAPLDDSGMPKDRFSAEMPDATLATLKIQPSEPRDSAVYFCASGFAGELFFGEGSRLTVL.

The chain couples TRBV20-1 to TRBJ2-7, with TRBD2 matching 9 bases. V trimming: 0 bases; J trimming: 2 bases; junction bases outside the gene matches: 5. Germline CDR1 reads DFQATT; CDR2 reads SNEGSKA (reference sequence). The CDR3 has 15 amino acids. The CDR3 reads CSARDRVAGAYEQYF. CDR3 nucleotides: TGCAGTGCTAGAGATCGGGTAGCGGGGGCCTACGAGCAGTACTTC.

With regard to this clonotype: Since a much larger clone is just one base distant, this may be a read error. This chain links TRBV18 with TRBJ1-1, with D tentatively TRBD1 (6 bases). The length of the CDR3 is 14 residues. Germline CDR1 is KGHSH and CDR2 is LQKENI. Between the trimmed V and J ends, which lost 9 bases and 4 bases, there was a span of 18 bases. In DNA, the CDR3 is TGTGCCAGTTCTAATCCGACAGGAAGCACTGAAGCTTTCTTT. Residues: CASSNPTGSTEAFF. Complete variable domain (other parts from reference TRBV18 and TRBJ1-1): NAGVMQNPRHLVRRRGQEARLRCSPMKGHSHVYWYRQLPEEGLKFMVYLQKENIIDESGMPKERFSAEFPKEGPSILRIQQVVRGDSAAYFCASSNPTGSTEAFFGQGTRLTVV.

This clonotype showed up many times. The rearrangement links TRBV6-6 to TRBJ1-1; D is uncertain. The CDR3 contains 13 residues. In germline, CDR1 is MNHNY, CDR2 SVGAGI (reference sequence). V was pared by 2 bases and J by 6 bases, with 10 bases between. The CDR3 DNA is TGTGCCAGCAGTTACAAGGCAGGATCTGAAGCTTTCTTT. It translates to CASSYKAGSEAFF.

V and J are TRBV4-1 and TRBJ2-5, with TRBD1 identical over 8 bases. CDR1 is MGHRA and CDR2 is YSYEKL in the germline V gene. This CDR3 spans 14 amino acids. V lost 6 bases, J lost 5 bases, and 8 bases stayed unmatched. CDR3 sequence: CASRNFQGAETQYF. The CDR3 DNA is TGCGCCAGCAGAAACTTTCAGGGGGCCGAGACCCAGTACTTC.

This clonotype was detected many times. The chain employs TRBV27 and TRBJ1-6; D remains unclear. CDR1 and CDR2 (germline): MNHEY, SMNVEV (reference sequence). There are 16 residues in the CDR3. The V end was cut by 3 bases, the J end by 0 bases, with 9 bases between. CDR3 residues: CASSFGKSSYNSPLHF. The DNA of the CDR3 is TGTGCCAGCAGTTTCGGGAAGAGCTCCTATAATTCACCCCTCCACTTT.

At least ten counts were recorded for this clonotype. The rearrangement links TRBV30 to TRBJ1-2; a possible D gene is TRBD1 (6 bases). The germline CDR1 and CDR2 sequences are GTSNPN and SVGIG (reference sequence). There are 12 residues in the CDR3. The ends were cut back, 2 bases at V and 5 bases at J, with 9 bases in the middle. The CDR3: CAWSQGKYGYTF. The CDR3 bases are TGTGCCTGGAGTCAGGGGAAATATGGCTACACCTTC.

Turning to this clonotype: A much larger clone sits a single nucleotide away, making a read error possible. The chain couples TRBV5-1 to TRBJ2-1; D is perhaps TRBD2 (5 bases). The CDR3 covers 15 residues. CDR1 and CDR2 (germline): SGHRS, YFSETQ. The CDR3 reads CASILGGSSYDEQFF. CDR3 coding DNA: TGCGCCAGCATCCTTGGAGGAAGCTCCTACGATGAGCAGTTCTTC.

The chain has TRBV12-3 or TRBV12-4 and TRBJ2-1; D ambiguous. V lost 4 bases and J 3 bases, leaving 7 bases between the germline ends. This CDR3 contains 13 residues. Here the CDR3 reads CASSSSDYNEQFF. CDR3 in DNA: TGTGCCAGCAGTTCCTCCGACTACAATGAGCAGTTCTTC.

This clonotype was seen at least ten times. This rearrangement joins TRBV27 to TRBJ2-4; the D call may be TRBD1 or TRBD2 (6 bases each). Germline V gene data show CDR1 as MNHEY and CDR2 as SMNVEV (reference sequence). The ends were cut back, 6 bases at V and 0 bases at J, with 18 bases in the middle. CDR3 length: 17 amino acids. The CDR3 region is CASRADRTNVAKNIQYF. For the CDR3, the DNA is TGTGCCAGCAGGGCTGACAGGACTAACGTAGCCAAAAACATTCAGTACTTC.

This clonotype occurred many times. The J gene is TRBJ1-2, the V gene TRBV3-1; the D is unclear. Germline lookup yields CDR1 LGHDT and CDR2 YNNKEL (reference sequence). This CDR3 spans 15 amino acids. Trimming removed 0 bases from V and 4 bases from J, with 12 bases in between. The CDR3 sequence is CASSQDTWVSYGYTF. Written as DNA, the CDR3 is TGTGCCAGCAGCCAAGATACGTGGGTCAGCTATGGCTACACCTTC.

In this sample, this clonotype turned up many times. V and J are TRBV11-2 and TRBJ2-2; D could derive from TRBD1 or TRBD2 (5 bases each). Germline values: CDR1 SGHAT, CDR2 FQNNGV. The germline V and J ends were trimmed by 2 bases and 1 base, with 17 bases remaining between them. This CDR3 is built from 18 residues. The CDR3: CASSLFRGRAGNTGELFF. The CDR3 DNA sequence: TGTGCCAGCAGCTTATTCCGGGGCAGGGCGGGGAACACCGGGGAGCTGTTTTTT.

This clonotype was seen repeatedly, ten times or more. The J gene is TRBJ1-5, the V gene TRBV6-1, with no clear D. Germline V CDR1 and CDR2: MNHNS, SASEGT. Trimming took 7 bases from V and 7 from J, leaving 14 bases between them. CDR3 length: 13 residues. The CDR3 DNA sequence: TGTGCCAGCACAGAAGGTACAAAACAGCCCCAGCATTTT. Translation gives CASTEGTKQPQHF.

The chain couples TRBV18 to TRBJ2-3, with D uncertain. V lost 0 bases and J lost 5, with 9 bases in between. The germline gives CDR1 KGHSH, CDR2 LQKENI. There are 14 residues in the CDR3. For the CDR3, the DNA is TGTGCCAGCTCACCACCGTCGGGTGGAGATACGCAGTATTTT. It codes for CASSPPSGGDTQYF.

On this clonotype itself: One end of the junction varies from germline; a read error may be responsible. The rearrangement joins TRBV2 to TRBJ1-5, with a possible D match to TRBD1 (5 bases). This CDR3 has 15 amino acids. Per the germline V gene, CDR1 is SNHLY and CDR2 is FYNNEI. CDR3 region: CASSRGRGGDQPPHF. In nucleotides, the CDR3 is TGTGCCAGCAGTCGCGGACGGGGCGGCGATCAGCCCCCGCATTTT.

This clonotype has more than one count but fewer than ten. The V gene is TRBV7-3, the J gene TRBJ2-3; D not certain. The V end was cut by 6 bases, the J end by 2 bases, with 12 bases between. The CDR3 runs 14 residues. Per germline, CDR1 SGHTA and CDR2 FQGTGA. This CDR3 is CASSLGESTDTQYF. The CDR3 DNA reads TGTGCCAGCAGTTTAGGCGAGTCCACAGATACGCAGTATTTT.

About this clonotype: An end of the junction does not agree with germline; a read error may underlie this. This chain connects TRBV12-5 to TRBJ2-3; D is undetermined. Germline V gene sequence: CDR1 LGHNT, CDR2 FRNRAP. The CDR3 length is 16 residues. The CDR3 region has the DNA TGTGCTACTGGTTTGGTCGTCGGCCGTGACACCGATACGCAGTATTTT. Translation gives CATGLVVGRDTDTQYF.

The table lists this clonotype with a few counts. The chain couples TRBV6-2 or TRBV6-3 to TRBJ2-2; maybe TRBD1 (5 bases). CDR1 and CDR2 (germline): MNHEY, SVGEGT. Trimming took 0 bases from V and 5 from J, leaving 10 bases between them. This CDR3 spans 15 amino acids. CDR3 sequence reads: CASSYSGHSTGELFF. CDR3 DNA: TGTGCCAGCAGTTACTCCGGACACTCAACCGGGGAGCTGTTTTTT.

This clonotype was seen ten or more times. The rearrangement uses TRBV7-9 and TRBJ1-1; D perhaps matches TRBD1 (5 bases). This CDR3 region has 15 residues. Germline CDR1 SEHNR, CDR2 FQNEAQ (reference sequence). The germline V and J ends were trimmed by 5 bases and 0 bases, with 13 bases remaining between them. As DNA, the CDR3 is TGTGCCAGCAGCCCTTCAGGCAGGGTGAACACTGAAGCTTTCTTT. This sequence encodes CASSPSGRVNTEAFF.

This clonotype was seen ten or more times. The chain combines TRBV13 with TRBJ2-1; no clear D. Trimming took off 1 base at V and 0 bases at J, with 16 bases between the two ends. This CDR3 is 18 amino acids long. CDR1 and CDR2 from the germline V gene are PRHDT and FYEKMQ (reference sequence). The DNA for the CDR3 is TGTGCCAGCAGCTTAGTTGGCCCCTCTTCTAACTCCTACAATGAGCAGTTCTTC. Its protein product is CASSLVGPSSNSYNEQFF.

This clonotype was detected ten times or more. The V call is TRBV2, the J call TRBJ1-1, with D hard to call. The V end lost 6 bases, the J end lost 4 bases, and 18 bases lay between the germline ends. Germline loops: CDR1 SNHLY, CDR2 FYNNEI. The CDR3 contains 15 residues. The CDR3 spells CASSREGRLGTEAFF. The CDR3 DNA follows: TGTGCCAGCAGCCGGGAGGGTCGGTTGGGCACTGAAGCTTTCTTT.

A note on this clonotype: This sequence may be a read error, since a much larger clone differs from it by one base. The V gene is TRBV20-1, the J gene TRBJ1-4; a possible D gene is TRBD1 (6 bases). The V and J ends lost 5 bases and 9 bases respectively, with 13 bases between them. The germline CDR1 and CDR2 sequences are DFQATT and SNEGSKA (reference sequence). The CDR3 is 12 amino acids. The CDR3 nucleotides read TGCAGTGCTCCCAGGGGACGCAAAAAACTGTTTTTT. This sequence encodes CSAPRGRKKLFF.